The 26 T cell receptor beta chains below all came from one sample that was sequenced in a study of blood T cell repertoires in COVID-19. Clones were read by immunoSEQ multiplex PCR, and TCRdb kept only the in-frame ones, dropping some. The sample has 100,000 to 150,000 clones; 65% to 90% are singletons. The source material was peripheral blood. These TCRs come from a man of 80 years or more with active or convalescent COVID-19.

This chain uses TRBV6-5 with TRBJ1-2; 7 bases match TRBD1. There are 15 residues in the CDR3. Trimming removed 6 bases from V and 6 bases from J; junction bases left unmatched: 13. Germline V gene sequence: CDR1 MNHEY, CDR2 SVGAGI. This chain's CDR3 is CASRAPTGQFDGYTF. The CDR3 DNA is TGTGCCAGCAGGGCACCGACGGGACAGTTCGATGGCTACACCTTC.

The rearrangement uses TRBV6-5 and TRBJ2-7; maybe TRBD2 (6 bases). V lost 8 bases and J 3 bases, leaving 11 bases between the germline ends. From germline, CDR1 is MNHEY and CDR2 SVGAGI. The CDR3 covers 12 residues. The CDR3: CASRSGNYEQYF. The CDR3 DNA reads TGTGCCAGCCGTAGCGGCAACTACGAGCAGTACTTC.

V is TRBV19 and J is TRBJ1-1, with D hard to call. The V and J ends lost 6 bases and 4 bases respectively, with 15 bases between them. This CDR3 region has 14 residues. CDR1 is LNHDA, CDR2 SQIVND, per germline (reference sequence). The CDR3 region is CASRLGGLGTEAFF. Here the CDR3 DNA reads TGTGCCAGTAGGTTGGGAGGGCTGGGCACTGAAGCTTTCTTT.

V and J are TRBV23-1 and TRBJ2-7; TRBD1 agrees at 9 bases. TRBV23-1 is an open reading frame, and its role is uncertain. This CDR3 contains 14 residues. V shed 2 bases and J 7 bases; nucleotides not matched to a gene: 6. CDR3 coding DNA: TGCGCCAGCAGTCAAACGGACAGGGGTTTAGAGCAGTACTTC. Its protein is CASSQTDRGLEQYF.

This rearrangement joins TRBV5-1 to TRBJ2-7; unclear D gene. The CDR3 sequence is 13 residues long. V was cut by 6 bases and J by 3 bases, with 13 bases left in between. Germline CDR1 SGHRS, CDR2 YFSETQ. Written as DNA, the CDR3 is TGCGCCAGCACCCCGCCGTCGGGCTACGAGCAGTACTTC. Its protein product is CASTPPSGYEQYF.

The chain uses TRBV18 and TRBJ1-4; 9 bases are shared with TRBD1. CDR1 KGHSH and CDR2 LQKENI come from the germline V gene. This CDR3 has 17 residues. V was clipped by 6 bases and J by 6 bases; unmatched bases: 14. CDR3 sequence reads: CASSAGTGRSGDEKLFF. The CDR3 nucleotides read TGTGCCAGCTCCGCCGGGACAGGGAGAAGCGGAGATGAAAAACTGTTTTTT.

The chain uses TRBV30 and TRBJ2-3; TRBD2 aligns across 7 bases. Germline values: CDR1 GTSNPN, CDR2 SVGIG (reference sequence). CDR3 size: 16 residues. V dropped 4 bases and J dropped 3; count of bases not matched to a gene: 13. CDR3 DNA sequence: TGTGCCTGGACTACCTGGGGGAGGGCACCAACAGATACGCAGTATTTT. This encodes CAWTTWGRAPTDTQYF.

This chain joins TRBV30 and TRBJ2-1; 15 bases map to TRBD2. The CDR3 runs 16 residues. The V gene end was trimmed by 5 bases and the J gene end by 6 bases; junction bases not matched to a gene: 8. In germline, CDR1 is GTSNPN, CDR2 SVGIG (reference sequence). The CDR3 nucleotides read TGTGCCTGGTCAGCCGGACTAGCGGGAGGGCGCAATGAGCAGTTCTTC. The encoded protein is CAWSAGLAGGRNEQFF.

This chain connects TRBV6-4 to TRBJ2-3; 8 positions match TRBD2. Germline assignment: CDR1 MRHNA and CDR2 SNTAGT. The CDR3 extends over 15 amino acids. The trim removed 4 bases at V and 3 bases at J, leaving 6 bases unmatched. The CDR3 DNA follows: TGTGCCAGCAGTGTGGGCGGGAGGAGAACAGATACGCAGTATTTT. It is translated as CASSVGGRRTDTQYF.

The J gene is TRBJ1-3, the V gene TRBV4-3; 7 bases line up with TRBD1. The V segment lost 0 bases and the J segment 0 bases; nucleotides outside the gene matches: 2. Germline CDR1 LGHNA, CDR2 YSLEER. The CDR3 covers 16 residues. The CDR3 protein is CASSQDTGDSGNTIYF. For the CDR3, the DNA is TGCGCCAGCAGCCAAGACACAGGGGACTCTGGAAACACCATATATTTT.

J is TRBJ2-2 and V is TRBV27; D ambiguous. The CDR3 is made up of 11 amino acids. The V gene's germline CDR1 is MNHEY and CDR2 SMNVEV (reference sequence). V shed 6 bases and J shed 5 bases, with 4 bases lying between them. The CDR3 DNA reads as TGTGCCAGCAGGCGTACCGGGGAGCTGTTTTTT. Residues: CASRRTGELFF.

The chain recombines TRBV30 with TRBJ1-3; D remains ambiguous. Germline V gene sequence: CDR1 GTSNPN, CDR2 SVGIG (reference sequence). This CDR3 is 13 amino acids long. The V end lost 5 bases, the J end lost 9 bases, and 17 bases lay between the germline ends. In DNA form, the CDR3 reads TGTGCCTGGGGTAGGCGGTTGGTACGCACCATATATTTT. It translates to CAWGRRLVRTIYF.

The rearrangement links TRBV27 to TRBJ1-2; a weak D match, TRBD1 (5 bases). The ends were cut back, 6 bases at V and 2 bases at J, with 13 bases in the middle. The CDR3 totals 14 residues. Germline V gene sequence: CDR1 MNHEY, CDR2 SMNVEV (reference sequence). CDR3 nucleotide sequence: TGTGCCAGCAGGTCGGGGGATTCCAACTATGGCTACACCTTC. Its protein is CASRSGDSNYGYTF.

The V gene is TRBV9, the J gene TRBJ2-7, with TRBD1 matching over 8 bases. Unmatched junction bases numbered 15, after V lost 4 bases and J lost 0 bases. The CDR3 consists of 18 residues. Looked up from germline, CDR1 is SGDLS and CDR2 is YYNGEE. The CDR3 DNA sequence: TGTGCCAGCAGCCCGAAGGTCCCAGGGGGCGGTTTCTCCTACGAGCAGTACTTC. Translating gives CASSPKVPGGGFSYEQYF.

V usage is TRBV6-2 or TRBV6-3 and J usage is TRBJ2-7; a possible D gene is TRBD1 (6 bases). Trimming cost V 5 bases and J 4 bases, with 18 bases left between them. Per the germline V gene, CDR1 is MNHEY and CDR2 is SVGEGT. CDR3 size: 15 residues. In nucleotides, the CDR3 is TGTGCCAGCAGTCCCGAATGGACAGCTATTTACGAGCAGTACTTC. Protein sequence: CASSPEWTAIYEQYF.

This chain uses TRBV28 with TRBJ1-1; possibly TRBD1 for D (5 bases). Trimming took 6 bases from V and 0 from J, leaving 11 bases between them. The CDR3 length is 14 residues. CDR1 MDHEN and CDR2 SYDVKM come from the germline V gene. This CDR3 is CASRHQTVNTEAFF. The CDR3 DNA reads as TGTGCCAGCAGACACCAGACAGTGAACACTGAAGCTTTCTTT.

The chain has TRBV6-5 and TRBJ2-7, with 8 bases identical to TRBD2. The germline V gene encodes CDR1 MNHEY and CDR2 SVGAGI. V was clipped by 5 bases and J by 6 bases; unmatched bases: 9. The CDR3 spans 14 residues. The CDR3 DNA reads as TGTGCCAGCAGTACAACTAGGACTAGCTCCGAGCAGTACTTC. Amino acids: CASSTTRTSSEQYF.

The chain joins TRBV4-3 to TRBJ2-3; TRBD2 matches 8 bases. The V segment lost 4 bases and the J segment 5 bases; nucleotides outside the gene matches: 8. CDR3 length equals 15 residues. Germline lookup yields CDR1 LGHNA and CDR2 YSLEER. The CDR3 loop is CASSLQQREIDTQYF. The CDR3 DNA reads as TGCGCCAGCAGCCTTCAACAGCGGGAGATAGATACGCAGTATTTT.

The CDR3 loop is CASSEINSYNEQFF. CDR3 nucleotides: TGTGCCAGCAGTGAAATAAACTCCTACAATGAGCAGTTCTTC. The chain is built from TRBV6-1 and TRBJ2-1; the D is unclear. Germline CDR1 reads MNHNS; CDR2 reads SASEGT. V was trimmed by 2 bases and J by 0 bases, leaving 5 bases between them. This CDR3 region has 14 residues.

The rearrangement uses TRBV25-1 and TRBJ1-2, with D possibly being TRBD1 (5 bases). The V and J ends lost 1 base and 8 bases respectively, with 14 bases between them. Germline V gives CDR1 MGHDK, CDR2 SYGVNS. This CDR3 region has 14 residues. DNA of the CDR3: TGTGCCAGCAGTGAATGGGGGGATTTTAGAGGCTACACCTTC. Protein product: CASSEWGDFRGYTF.

The V and J genes are TRBV19 and TRBJ1-1; 7 bases are a match to TRBD1. V trimming: 3 bases; J trimming: 4 bases; junction bases outside the gene matches: 2. This CDR3 is 13 amino acids long. Germline CDR1 and CDR2: LNHDA and SQIVND (reference sequence). The CDR3 DNA follows: TGTGCCAGTAGTATCACAGGGGCCACTGAAGCTTTCTTT. It specifies CASSITGATEAFF.

The V call is TRBV3-1 (or the pseudogene TRBV3-2), the J call TRBJ1-2; no reliable D call. Germline CDR1 reads LGHDT; CDR2 reads YNNKEL (reference sequence). The CDR3 is made up of 14 amino acids. V was shortened by 1 base and J by 4 bases, with 10 bases between the two germline ends. This CDR3 is CASSQVPEGYGYTF. Written as DNA, the CDR3 is TGTGCCAGCAGCCAAGTCCCTGAGGGCTATGGCTACACCTTC.

The rearrangement joins TRBV2 to TRBJ1-2; 8 nucleotides line up with TRBD1. This CDR3 is 13 amino acids long. V trimming: 5 bases; J trimming: 6 bases; junction bases outside the gene matches: 5. Germline V gene sequence: CDR1 SNHLY, CDR2 FYNNEI. Here the CDR3 reads CASSPDRGNGYTF. Here the CDR3 DNA reads TGTGCCAGCAGTCCAGACAGGGGTAATGGCTACACCTTC. Combining the CDR3 with reference TRBV2 and TRBJ1-2 gives the whole variable domain EPEVTQTPSHQVTQMGQEVILRCVPISNHLYFYWYRQILGQKVEFLVSFYNNEISEKSEIFDDQFSVERPDGSNFTLKIRSTKLEDSAMYFCASSPDRGNGYTFGSGTRLTVV.

V and J are TRBV9 and TRBJ2-1; 7 bases match TRBD2. CDR1 is SGDLS, CDR2 YYNGEE, per germline. This CDR3 is 16 amino acids long. V was clipped by 2 bases and J by 8 bases; unmatched bases: 13. This CDR3 reads CASSVFPSGIGDEQFF. CDR3 nucleotides: TGTGCCAGCAGCGTCTTCCCCAGCGGGATAGGGGATGAGCAGTTCTTC. Based on the CDR3 plus reference TRBV9 and TRBJ2-1, the full variable domain is DSGVTQTPKHLITATGQRVTLRCSPRSGDLSVYWYQQSLDQGLQFLIQYYNGEERAKGNILERFSAQQFPDLHSELNLSSLELGDSALYFCASSVFPSGIGDEQFFGPGTRLTVL.

The CDR3 coding sequence is TGTGCCAGCAGTTTCCGGGACAGTCACCCCCTCCACTTT. This sequence encodes CASSFRDSHPLHF. The rearrangement uses TRBV28 and TRBJ1-6, with TRBD1 identical over 7 bases. V gave up 3 bases and J gave up 13 bases; unmatched junction bases: 6. The CDR3 is 13 residues long. CDR1 MDHEN and CDR2 SYDVKM come from the germline V gene.

The chain recombines TRBV6-5 with TRBJ1-4; D is perhaps TRBD1 (6 bases). The CDR3 extends over 16 amino acids. Germline lookup yields CDR1 MNHEY and CDR2 SVGAGI. Deletions cut 4 bases from V and 8 bases from J, with 20 bases between. For the CDR3, the DNA is TGTGCCAGCAGTTGGAGTTCCAGGGGAAGTGGGGAAAAACTGTTTTTT. Translation: CASSWSSRGSGEKLFF.